The source of this T cell receptor beta chain is a study of blood T cell repertoires in COVID-19. Study as a whole: Collection of acute and convalescent COVID-19 samples took place in the United States, Italy and Spain.

The assay was immunoSEQ multiplex PCR, and TCRdb's table has in-frame clones only and misses some. Among roughly 280,000 clones listed, approximately 85% were seen once. Trimming stripped 3 bases from V and 4 bases from J, with 12 bases between. Germline V lookup: CDR1 LGHDT, CDR2 YNNKEL (reference sequence). This CDR3 spans 15 amino acids. The chain couples TRBV3-1 (or the pseudogene TRBV3-2) to TRBJ1-4, with no clear D. This receptor was identified in a woman in her seventies with acute or convalescent COVID-19. Specimen: peripheral blood. Written as DNA, the CDR3 is TGTGCCAGCAGCCAGGACTGGGGAAGTAATGAAAAACTGTTTTTT. It is translated as CASSQDWGSNEKLFF.